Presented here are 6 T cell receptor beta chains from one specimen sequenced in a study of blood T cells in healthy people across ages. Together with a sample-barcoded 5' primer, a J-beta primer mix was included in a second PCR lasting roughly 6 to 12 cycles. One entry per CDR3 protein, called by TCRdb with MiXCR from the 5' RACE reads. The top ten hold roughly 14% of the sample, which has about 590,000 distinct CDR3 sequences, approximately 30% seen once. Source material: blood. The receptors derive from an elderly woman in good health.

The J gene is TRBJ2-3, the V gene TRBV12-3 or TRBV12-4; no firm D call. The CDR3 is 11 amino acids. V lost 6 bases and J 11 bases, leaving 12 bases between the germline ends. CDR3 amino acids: CASSITDVQYF. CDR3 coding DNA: TGTGCCAGCAGCATTACAGATGTGCAGTATTTT.

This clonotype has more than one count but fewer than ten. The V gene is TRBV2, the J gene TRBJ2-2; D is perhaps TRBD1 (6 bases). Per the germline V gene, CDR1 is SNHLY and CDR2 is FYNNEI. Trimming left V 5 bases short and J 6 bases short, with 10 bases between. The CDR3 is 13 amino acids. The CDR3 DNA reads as TGTGCCAGCAGTAGGACAGCGGCCGGGGAGCTGTTTTTT. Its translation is CASSRTAAGELFF.

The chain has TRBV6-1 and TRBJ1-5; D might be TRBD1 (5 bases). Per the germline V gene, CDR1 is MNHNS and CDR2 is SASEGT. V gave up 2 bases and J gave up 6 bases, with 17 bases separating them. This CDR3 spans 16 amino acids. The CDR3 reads CASSEFGTDLSQPQHF. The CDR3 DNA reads TGTGCCAGCAGTGAATTCGGGACGGACCTCAGTCAGCCCCAGCATTTT.

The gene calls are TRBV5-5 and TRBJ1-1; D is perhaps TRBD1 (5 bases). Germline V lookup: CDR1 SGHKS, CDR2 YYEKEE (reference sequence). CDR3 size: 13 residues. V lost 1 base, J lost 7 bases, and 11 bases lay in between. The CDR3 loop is CASSLTTGVEAFF. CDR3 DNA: TGTGCCAGCAGCTTGACCACAGGAGTTGAAGCTTTCTTT.

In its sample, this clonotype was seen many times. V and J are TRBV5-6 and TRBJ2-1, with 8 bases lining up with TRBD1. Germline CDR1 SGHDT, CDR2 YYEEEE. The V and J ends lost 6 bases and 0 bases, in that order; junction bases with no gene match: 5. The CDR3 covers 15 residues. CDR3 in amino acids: CASIRTGSSYNEQFF. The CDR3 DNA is TGTGCCAGCATCCGGACAGGGAGCTCCTACAATGAGCAGTTCTTC.

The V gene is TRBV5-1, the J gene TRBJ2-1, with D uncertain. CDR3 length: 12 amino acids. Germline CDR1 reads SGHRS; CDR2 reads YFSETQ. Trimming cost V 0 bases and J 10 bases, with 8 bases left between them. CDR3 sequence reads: CASSLAGYEQFF. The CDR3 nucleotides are TGCGCCAGCAGCTTGGCAGGCTACGAGCAGTTCTTC.